This TCR beta chain was recorded in a study of T cell responses to AZD1222 COVID-19 vaccine (dated by TCRdb to about 2021). In terms of the full investigation: A total of 230 to 250 trial participants underwent TCR sequencing, of whom under 220 had received two doses of AZD1222 and about 25 had received two doses of the MenACWY control vaccine. Trial participants were enrolled by age into subgroups of 18-55, 56-69 and 70-plus years, and around 150, 28 and 57 TCR-sequenced participants, respectively, were included in these subgroups. Paper-wide results and their limitations: Because no samples from the day 14 peak response were available, repertoires could be characterized only after the peak T cell response. In the small 56-69-year group, the increase in depth fell short of significance, most likely because of low power. After two AZD1222 doses, both the breadth and the depth of spike-specific TCRs were significantly higher than at day 0 and than in MenACWY recipients. Participants were mostly white British, with more females than males. The authors suggested clonal diversity may have been underestimated. Conclusions about previously exposed vaccinees were limited because only 6 or 7 AZD1222 recipients were SARS-CoV-2 seropositive at baseline. Vaccine-associated CD4 TCRs spanned the whole spike protein, with dominant responses in regions 160-218 and 743-854. Reportedly, close to half of the unique spike-specific TCRs recognized epitopes lying outside the regions that are mutated in the B.1.351 and B.1.1.7 variants.

Turning to this clone: The target of this receptor is not known. Base qualities are not at hand, and no much larger clone is one base apart.

The CDR3 regions of human TCRbeta chains were analyzed by immunosequencing. The published analysis was carried out like this. TCRs in the repertoires were matched against a reference library of SARS-CoV-2-specific TCRs that had been generated with the MIRA antigen-specificity platform. Breadth was defined as the fraction of unique TCRs that were SARS-CoV-2-associated, and depth was defined as the fraction of total T cells that were SARS-CoV-2-associated. Using the MIRA data, every spike-specific TCR was mapped to the spike region that the TCR reacted to and assigned to either a CD4 or a CD8 class. Log10-transformed breadth and depth values were compared by one-way ANOVA with Sidak's multiple comparisons tests. TCRdb retrieved this table from immuneACCESS and kept in-frame rearrangements only. Not all clones are present; in checked studies, unresolved V genes account for under half, and no reason is known for the remainder. That table furnishes V, J and clone size, whereas the DNA furnished D and trimming. The sample yields about 66,000 clones; 60% to 85% were counted once. The ten biggest clones cover more than 3% of the sample.

V is clipped by 0 bases and J by 2 bases, and the sequence between their germline boundaries is 9 bases long. The CDR3 contains 14 residues, cysteine and phenylalanine counted. Kept here is only the CDR3 DNA, which spans 42 bases and is read in frame from base 1. Reading the germline V gene (reference sequence) gives CDR1 SGHNT and CDR2 YYREEE. What the time point label conveys for this sample: about 28 days (+/-7) after the second vaccine dose. AZD1222 recipients whose second dose came at about 4 weeks and those whose second dose came at about 12 weeks were combined into one group, since spike-specific TCR depth and breadth did not differ between the two schedules. Vaccinee samples came from UK trials COV001 and COV002, including a single-blind randomized controlled phase 2/3 trial of AZD1222 (ChAdOx1 nCoV-19) in healthy adults. Trial participant PBMC samples were collected at day 0 and day 28 after the second dose for TCRbeta chain sequencing.

The chain couples TRBV5-4 to TRBJ2-7; there is no confident call for the D gene. The source material was peripheral blood, sampled 28 days after the second AZD1222 dose. The TCR comes from an adult who received the AZD1222 COVID-19 vaccine. The encoded CDR3 is CASSLDLQAYEQYF. Here is the DNA: TGTGCCAGCAGCTTGGACCTCCAAGCCTACGAGCAGTACTTC.